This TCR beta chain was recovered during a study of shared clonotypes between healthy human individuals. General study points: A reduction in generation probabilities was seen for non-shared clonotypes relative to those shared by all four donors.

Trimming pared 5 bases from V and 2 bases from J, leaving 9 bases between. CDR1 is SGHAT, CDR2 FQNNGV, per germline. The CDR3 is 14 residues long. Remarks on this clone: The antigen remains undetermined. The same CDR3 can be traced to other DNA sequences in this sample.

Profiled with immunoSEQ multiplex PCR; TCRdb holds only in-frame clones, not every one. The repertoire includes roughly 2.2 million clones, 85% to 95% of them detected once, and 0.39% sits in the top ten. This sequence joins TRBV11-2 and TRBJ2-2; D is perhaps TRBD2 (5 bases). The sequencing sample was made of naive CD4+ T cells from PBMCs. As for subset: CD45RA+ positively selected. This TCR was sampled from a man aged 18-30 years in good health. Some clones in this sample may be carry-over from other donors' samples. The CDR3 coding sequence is TGTGCCAGCAGCCCCGGACTTAACACCGGGGAGCTGTTTTTT. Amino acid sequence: CASSPGLNTGELFF.